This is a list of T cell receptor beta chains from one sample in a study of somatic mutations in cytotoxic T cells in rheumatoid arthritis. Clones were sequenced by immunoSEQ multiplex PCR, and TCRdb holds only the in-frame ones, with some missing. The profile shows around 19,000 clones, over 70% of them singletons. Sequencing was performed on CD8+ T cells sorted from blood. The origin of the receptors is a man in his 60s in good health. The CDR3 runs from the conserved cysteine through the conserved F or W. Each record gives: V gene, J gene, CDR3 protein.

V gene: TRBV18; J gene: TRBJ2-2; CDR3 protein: CASSPSTSGKNTGELFF
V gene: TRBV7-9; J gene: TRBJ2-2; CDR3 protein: CASSSTVRNTGELFF
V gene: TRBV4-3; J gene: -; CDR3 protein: CASSQWGWGHEQYF
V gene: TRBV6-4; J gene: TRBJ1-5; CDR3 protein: CASSDQGRANQPQHF
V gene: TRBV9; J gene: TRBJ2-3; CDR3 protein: CASSHRVGERDTQYF
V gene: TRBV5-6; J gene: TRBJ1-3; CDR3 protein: CASSFGGYGNTIYF
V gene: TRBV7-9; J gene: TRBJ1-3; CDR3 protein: CASSPSGPAGNTIYF
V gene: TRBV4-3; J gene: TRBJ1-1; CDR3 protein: CASSQDINTEAFF
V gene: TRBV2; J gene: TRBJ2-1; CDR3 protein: CASGRSPYNEQFF
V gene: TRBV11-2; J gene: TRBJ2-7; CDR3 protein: CASSPLGDEQYF
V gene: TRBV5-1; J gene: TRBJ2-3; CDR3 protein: CASREGGPADTQYF
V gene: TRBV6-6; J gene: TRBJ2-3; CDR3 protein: CASSWAGRSTDTQYF
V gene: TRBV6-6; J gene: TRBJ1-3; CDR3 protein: CASLISGASGNTIYF
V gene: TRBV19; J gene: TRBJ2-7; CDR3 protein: CASSIERGLAYEQYF
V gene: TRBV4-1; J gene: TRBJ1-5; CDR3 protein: CASSQRQGGQPQHF
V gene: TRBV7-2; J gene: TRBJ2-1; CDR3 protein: CASSHSGSSYNEQFF
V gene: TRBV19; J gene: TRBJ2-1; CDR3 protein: CASSISGDNYNEQFF
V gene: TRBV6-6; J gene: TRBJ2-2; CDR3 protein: CASSLTGELFF
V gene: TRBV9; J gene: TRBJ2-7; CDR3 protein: CASSGSGYEQYF
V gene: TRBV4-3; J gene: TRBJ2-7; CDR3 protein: CASSQDPLATYEQYF
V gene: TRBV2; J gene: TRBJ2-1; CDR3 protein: CASSGGTGELEQFF
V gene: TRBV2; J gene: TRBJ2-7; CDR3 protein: CASGQVSYEQYF
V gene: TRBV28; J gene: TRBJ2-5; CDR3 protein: CASSEGGTYSETQYF
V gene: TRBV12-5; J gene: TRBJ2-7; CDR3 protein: CASGLVLQGLYEQYF
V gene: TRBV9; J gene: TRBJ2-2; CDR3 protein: CASSAGTGVGRGLFF
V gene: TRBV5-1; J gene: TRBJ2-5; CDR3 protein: CASSLASDSQETQYF